The present TCR beta chain was sequenced within a study of T cell responses to AZD1222 COVID-19 vaccine. Findings and limits, study-wide: An increase in Spike-specific TCR breadth and depth was observed after two AZD1222 doses. Donors were largely white British and mainly female; clonal diversity was possibly underestimated. CD4 TCRs covered the whole spike, strongest at regions 160-218 and 743-854. Reportedly, close to half of spike-specific TCRs are directed against unmutated variant regions.

Worth noting for this clone: Its antigen is still unknown.

The CDR3 has 14 residues. Trimming shortened V by 3 bases and J by 5 bases, and 12 bases separated the two germline ends. Per germline, CDR1 SGHVS and CDR2 FQNEAQ. Profiling relied on immunoSEQ multiplex PCR, and the TCRdb table lists in-frame clones only, not all of them. The sample lists over 150,000 clones; approximately 87% were seen once. This sequence was found in an adult in good health. The sequences come from peripheral blood, collected on day 0 of MenACWY control vaccination. This rearrangement joins TRBV7-8 to TRBJ2-3, with D perhaps TRBD1 (6 bases). The CDR3 DNA reads as TGTGCCAGCAGCTTTTGGCCAGGGGAAGATACGCAGTATTTT. This translates into CASSFWPGEDTQYF.